This is a list of T cell receptor beta chains from one sample in a study of cytomegalovirus exposure and HLA in healthy donors. Produced via immunoSEQ multiplex PCR; TCRdb's table is partial and in-frame only. The sample includes around 91,000 clones, approximately 86% of them seen just once. Specimen: PBMCs. Receptor source: a man in his thirties or forties in good health and CMV-seropositive. Each CDR3 is given with its conserved first and last residue. The order of the fields is V gene, J gene, CDR3 protein.

v_call: TRBV2; j_call: TRBJ1-6; cdr3_aa: CASTPQENSPLHF
v_call: TRBV28; j_call: TRBJ1-5; cdr3_aa: CASSLTGGIQPQHF
v_call: TRBV2; j_call: TRBJ2-3; cdr3_aa: CASSRDREISTDTQYF
v_call: TRBV13; j_call: TRBJ2-5; cdr3_aa: CASSLAKVRQGQTQYF
v_call: TRBV28; j_call: TRBJ2-7; cdr3_aa: CASSLTAAYYEQYF
v_call: TRBV28; j_call: TRBJ1-1; cdr3_aa: CASSVTGATGTEAFF
v_call: TRBV27; j_call: TRBJ2-3; cdr3_aa: CASSLPPSDTQYF
v_call: TRBV5-4; j_call: TRBJ1-2; cdr3_aa: CASSLGTGYGYTF
v_call: TRBV27; j_call: TRBJ2-2; cdr3_aa: CASKQAANTGELFF
v_call: TRBV5-1; j_call: TRBJ2-1; cdr3_aa: CASSAGQGAYNEQFF
v_call: TRBV14; j_call: TRBJ1-2; cdr3_aa: CASSQDLGHFYGYTF
v_call: TRBV19; j_call: TRBJ2-1; cdr3_aa: CASQDRGRNEQFF
v_call: TRBV4-1; j_call: TRBJ2-5; cdr3_aa: CASSQALAGGQETQYF
v_call: TRBV7-9; j_call: TRBJ1-1; cdr3_aa: CASSLGWTGNTEAFF
v_call: TRBV10-3; j_call: TRBJ2-7; cdr3_aa: CAISESAGGLEQYF
v_call: TRBV5-1; j_call: TRBJ2-2; cdr3_aa: CASSYPGQPTGELFF
v_call: TRBV28; j_call: TRBJ1-2; cdr3_aa: CASSPPTGPGYTF
v_call: TRBV6-5; j_call: TRBJ2-1; cdr3_aa: CASSSTQTRANEQFF
v_call: TRBV28; j_call: TRBJ2-4; cdr3_aa: CASSPPGLARGGNIQYF
v_call: TRBV30; j_call: TRBJ1-2; cdr3_aa: CAWSFQGIDGYTF
v_call: TRBV27; j_call: TRBJ2-1; cdr3_aa: CASRTTGTSGNEQFF
v_call: TRBV6-5; j_call: TRBJ1-1; cdr3_aa: CASSPAGPNTEAFF
v_call: TRBV27; j_call: TRBJ2-2; cdr3_aa: CASRPGFRSLTGELFF
v_call: TRBV5-1; j_call: TRBJ2-7; cdr3_aa: CASSLEIAVEQYF
v_call: TRBV2; j_call: TRBJ1-1; cdr3_aa: CASEWVGDTEAFF
v_call: TRBV6-5; j_call: TRBJ2-7; cdr3_aa: CASRPGTGYEQYF
v_call: TRBV28; j_call: TRBJ2-5; cdr3_aa: CASTPARGETQYF
v_call: TRBV5-1; j_call: TRBJ2-2; cdr3_aa: CASSPGGVNTGELFF